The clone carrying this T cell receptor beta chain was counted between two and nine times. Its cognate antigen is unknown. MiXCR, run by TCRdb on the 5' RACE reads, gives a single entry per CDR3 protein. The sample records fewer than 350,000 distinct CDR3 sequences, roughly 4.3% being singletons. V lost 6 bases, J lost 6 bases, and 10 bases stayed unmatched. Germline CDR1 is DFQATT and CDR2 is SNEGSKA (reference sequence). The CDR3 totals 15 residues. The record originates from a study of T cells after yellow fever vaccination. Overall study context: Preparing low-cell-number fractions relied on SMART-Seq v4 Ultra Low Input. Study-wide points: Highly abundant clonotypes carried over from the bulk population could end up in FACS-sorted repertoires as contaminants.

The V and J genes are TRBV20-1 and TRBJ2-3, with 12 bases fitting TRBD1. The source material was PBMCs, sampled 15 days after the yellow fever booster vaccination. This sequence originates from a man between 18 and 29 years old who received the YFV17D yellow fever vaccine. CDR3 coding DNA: TGCAGTGCCTCCAAGGGACAGGGGGCGGTTGATACGCAGTATTTT. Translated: CSASKGQGAVDTQYF.